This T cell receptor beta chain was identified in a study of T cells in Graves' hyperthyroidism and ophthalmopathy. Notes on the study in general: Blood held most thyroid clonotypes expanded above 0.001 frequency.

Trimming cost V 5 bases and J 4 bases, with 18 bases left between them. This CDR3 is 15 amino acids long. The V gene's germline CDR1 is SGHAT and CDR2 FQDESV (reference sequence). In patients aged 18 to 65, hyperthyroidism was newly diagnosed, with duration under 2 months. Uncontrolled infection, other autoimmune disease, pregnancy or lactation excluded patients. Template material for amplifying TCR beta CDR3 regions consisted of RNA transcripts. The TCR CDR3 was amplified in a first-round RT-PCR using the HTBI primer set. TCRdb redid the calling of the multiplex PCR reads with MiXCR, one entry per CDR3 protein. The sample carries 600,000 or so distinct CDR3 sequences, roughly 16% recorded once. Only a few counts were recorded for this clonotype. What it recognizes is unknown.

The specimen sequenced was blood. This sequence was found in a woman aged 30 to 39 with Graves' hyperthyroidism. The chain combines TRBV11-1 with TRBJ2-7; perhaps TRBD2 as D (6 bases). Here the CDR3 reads CASSLGLPGRYEQYF. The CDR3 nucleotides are TGTGCCAGCAGCCTGGGACTGCCTGGAAGATACGAGCAGTACTTC.